These 20 T cell receptor beta chains share one sample of origin, sequenced in a study of PD-1 blockade in classical Hodgkin lymphoma. There was relapse after autologous stem cell transplantation in every patient, and there was variation in brentuximab vedotin exposure. The authors enriched CD8+ T cells from thawed PBMCs via magnetic negative selection. Sequencing used immunoSEQ multiplex PCR; TCRdb keeps in-frame clones, though not all of them. The table shows 25,000 to 30,000 clones, with around 88% occurring only once. Material: CD8+ T cells from blood, obtained at baseline. The receptors shown here come from a human donor with classical Hodgkin lymphoma.

This chain uses TRBV7-2 with TRBJ2-4; D gene uncertain. V was shortened by 5 bases and J by 7 bases, with 15 bases between the two germline ends. Germline-derived CDR1 and CDR2 are SGHTA and FQGNSA. The CDR3 extends over 14 amino acids. In nucleotides, the CDR3 is TGTGCCAGCAGCCCCTCGGCCTTGCGGAACATTCAGTACTTC. Protein: CASSPSALRNIQYF.

This rearrangement joins TRBV7-9 to TRBJ2-7; no definite D call. CDR1 and CDR2 from the germline V gene are SEHNR and FQNEAQ (reference sequence). Deletions cut 4 bases from V and 3 bases from J, with 4 bases between. This CDR3 contains 11 residues. The CDR3 reads CASSSYYEQYF. In nucleotides, the CDR3 is TGTGCCAGCAGCTCGTACTACGAGCAGTACTTC.

The V call is TRBV12-2, the J call TRBJ2-7; TRBD1 was called by the table and not checked on the DNA. TRBV12-2 corresponds to a pseudogene. The CDR3 runs 17 residues. The CDR3 here is CASRSAKTGTGLYEQYF. The CDR3 coding sequence is TGTGCAAGTCGCTCCGCTAAAACCGGGACAGGGCTCTACGAGCAGTACTTC.

The chain links TRBV13 to TRBJ2-5; 13 positions agree with TRBD2. The J call is doubtful: the DNA matches TRBJ2-7 better. This CDR3 spans 16 amino acids. CDR1 PRHDT and CDR2 FYEKMQ come from the germline V gene (reference sequence). This chain's CDR3 is CASSLGLAGSSYEQYF. The DNA for the CDR3 is TGTGCCAGCAGCCTGGGACTAGCGGGGAGCTCCTACGAGCAGTACTTC.

The chain is built from TRBV6-1 and TRBJ2-4; TRBD1 is a possible D gene (6 bases). Germline V gene sequence: CDR1 MNHNS, CDR2 SASEGT. This CDR3 comprises 14 residues. V was shortened by 2 bases and J by 7 bases, with 12 bases between the two germline ends. The CDR3 DNA reads TGTGCCAGCAGTGAACTGGGCCAGGGGAACATTCAGTACTTC. Encoded protein: CASSELGQGNIQYF.

This chain uses TRBV27 with TRBJ2-7; the match to TRBD2 covers 12 bases. CDR1 is MNHEY and CDR2 is SMNVEV in the germline V gene (reference sequence). The length of the CDR3 is 17 residues. V shed 3 bases, J shed 2 bases, and the junction held 8 bases outside the gene matches. CDR3 sequence: CASSFTSGRIIPYEQYF. The CDR3 nucleotides are TGTGCCAGCAGTTTCACTAGCGGGAGGATCATCCCCTACGAGCAGTACTTC.

The chain recombines TRBV7-3 with TRBJ2-1; perhaps TRBD2 as D (5 bases). Germline CDR1 SGHTA, CDR2 FQGTGA. V lost 5 bases, J lost 8 bases, and 22 bases lay in between. This CDR3 contains 16 residues. CDR3 coding DNA: TGTGCCAGCAGCCAGTTCCCGGTGGCTAGCTTGGATGAGCAGTTCTTC. It is translated as CASSQFPVASLDEQFF. The full variable domain, rest sourced from reference TRBV7-3 and TRBJ2-1, is GAGVSQTPSNKVTEKGKYVELRCDPISGHTALYWYRQSLGQGPEFLIYFQGTGAADDSGLPNDRFFAVRPEGSVSTLKIQRTERGDSAVYLCASSQFPVASLDEQFFGPGTRLTVL.

The rearrangement links TRBV13 to TRBJ1-1, with a possible D match to TRBD1 (6 bases). V gave up 7 bases and J gave up 5 bases, with 17 bases separating them. The CDR3 sequence is 14 residues long. Germline V gene lookup returns CDR1 PRHDT and CDR2 FYEKMQ (reference sequence). CDR3 sequence: CASTLWGQFTEAFF. The CDR3, as DNA: TGTGCCAGCACCCTCTGGGGGCAGTTTACTGAAGCTTTCTTT.

The CDR3 loop reads CASSPTGFITDTQYF. The CDR3 bases are TGTGCCAGCAGCCCAACAGGGTTCATCACAGATACGCAGTATTTT. The chain couples TRBV9 to TRBJ2-3, with D tentatively TRBD1 (6 bases). The CDR3 is 15 residues long. Between the trimmed V and J ends, which lost 4 bases and 2 bases, there was a span of 14 bases. Germline loops: CDR1 SGDLS, CDR2 YYNGEE.

This rearrangement joins TRBV5-4 to TRBJ1-2; 7 nucleotides align to TRBD1. Germline V gene sequence: CDR1 SGHNT, CDR2 YYREEE (reference sequence). This CDR3 contains 16 residues. Trimming at V came to 4 bases and at J to 4 bases, leaving 13 bases not matched to a gene. The CDR3 reads CASSMVSPTGSYGYTF. CDR3 nucleotides: TGTGCCAGCAGCATGGTGAGTCCGACAGGGAGCTATGGCTACACCTTC.

The J gene is TRBJ2-7, the V gene TRBV5-8; D gene unclear. Per the germline V gene, CDR1 is SGHTS and CDR2 is YDEGEE. The germline V and J ends were trimmed by 4 bases and 4 bases, with 18 bases remaining between them. This CDR3 has 15 amino acids. CDR3 loop: CASSHFRTPRYEQYF. As DNA, the CDR3 is TGTGCCAGCAGCCACTTCCGAACCCCCCGTTACGAGCAGTACTTC.

The chain carries TRBV7-6 and TRBJ2-7; the match to TRBD1 covers 9 bases. Germline lookup yields CDR1 SGHVS and CDR2 FNYEAQ. With V trimmed by 4 bases and J by 4 bases, 14 bases remained unmatched. This CDR3 is built from 17 residues. The CDR3 DNA sequence: TGTGCCAGCAGCTCTGGGACAGGGTATGAGGGCGGTTACGAGCAGTACTTC. Residues: CASSSGTGYEGGYEQYF.

The chain uses TRBV7-8 and TRBJ2-1; D is uncertain. This CDR3 is built from 15 residues. The ends were cut back, 6 bases at V and 0 bases at J, with 12 bases in the middle. CDR1 and CDR2 (germline): SGHVS, FQNEAQ. CDR3 bases: TGTGCCAGCAGGTCTCGGTGGAGCTCCTACAATGAGCAGTTCTTC. This translates into CASRSRWSSYNEQFF.

The genes are TRBV2 and TRBJ2-1, with TRBD2 matching over 8 bases. The J segment lost 5 bases and the V segment lost 0 bases, leaving 9 bases of the junction unmatched. The germline CDR1 and CDR2 sequences are SNHLY and FYNNEI. The CDR3 is made up of 17 amino acids. CDR3 residues: CASSEAPTSVGDNEQFF. The CDR3 coding sequence is TGTGCCAGCAGTGAAGCCCCGACTAGCGTTGGAGACAATGAGCAGTTCTTC.

The rearrangement joins TRBV4-2 to TRBJ2-1; 13 bases are shared with TRBD2. There are 16 residues in the CDR3. Germline values: CDR1 LGHNA, CDR2 YNFKEQ. The junction had 4 bases not matched to a gene; V was cut back by 0 bases and J by 8 bases. CDR3 DNA: TGTGCCAGCAGCCAAGAATGGACTAGCGGGAGCGATGAGCAGTTCTTC. Encoded protein: CASSQEWTSGSDEQFF.

The chain joins TRBV6-1 to TRBJ2-7; 8 positions match TRBD1. This CDR3 is 17 amino acids long. The V gene end was trimmed by 6 bases and the J gene end by 2 bases; junction bases not matched to a gene: 15. The germline gives CDR1 MNHNS, CDR2 SASEGT. In DNA form, the CDR3 reads TGTGCCAGCAGCGAACGGGTGACCGGGACAGGAACCTACGAGCAGTACTTC. Encoded protein: CASSERVTGTGTYEQYF.

The chain carries TRBV11-2 and TRBJ2-3; 11 bases match TRBD2. V lost 4 bases and J lost 2; bases outside the gene matches: 5. Per germline, CDR1 SGHAT and CDR2 FQNNGV. The length of the CDR3 is 16 residues. CDR3 sequence: CASSYGTSGHTDTQYF. CDR3 nucleotides: TGTGCCAGCAGCTACGGGACTAGCGGACACACAGATACGCAGTATTTT.

This chain connects TRBV6-1 to TRBJ2-5; D not certain. This CDR3 contains 13 residues. Trimming removed 8 bases from V and 1 base from J, with 11 bases in between. Germline CDR1 is MNHNS and CDR2 is SASEGT. CDR3: CASRQVFQETQYF. The CDR3 bases are TGTGCCAGCCGGCAGGTATTCCAAGAGACCCAGTACTTC.

The rearrangement joins TRBV29-1 to TRBJ2-7; the D call may be TRBD1 or TRBD2 (5 bases each). The CDR3 totals 14 residues. V was trimmed by 5 bases and J by 4 bases, leaving 18 bases between them. The germline gives CDR1 SQVTM, CDR2 ANQGSEA. The CDR3 DNA sequence: TGCAGCGTTATTCGCCGGGACGGAATATACGAGCAGTACTTC. Its protein is CSVIRRDGIYEQYF.

This clone was counted only a few times. This chain joins TRBV10-1 and TRBJ2-7; D may be TRBD1 or TRBD2 (5 bases each). CDR1 WNHNN and CDR2 SYGVQD come from the germline V gene (reference sequence). The CDR3 is made up of 14 amino acids. Deletions cut 5 bases from V and 2 bases from J, with 13 bases between. CDR3 residues: CASSKTGTAYEQYF. DNA of the CDR3: TGCGCCAGCAGTAAAACCGGGACCGCCTACGAGCAGTACTTC.